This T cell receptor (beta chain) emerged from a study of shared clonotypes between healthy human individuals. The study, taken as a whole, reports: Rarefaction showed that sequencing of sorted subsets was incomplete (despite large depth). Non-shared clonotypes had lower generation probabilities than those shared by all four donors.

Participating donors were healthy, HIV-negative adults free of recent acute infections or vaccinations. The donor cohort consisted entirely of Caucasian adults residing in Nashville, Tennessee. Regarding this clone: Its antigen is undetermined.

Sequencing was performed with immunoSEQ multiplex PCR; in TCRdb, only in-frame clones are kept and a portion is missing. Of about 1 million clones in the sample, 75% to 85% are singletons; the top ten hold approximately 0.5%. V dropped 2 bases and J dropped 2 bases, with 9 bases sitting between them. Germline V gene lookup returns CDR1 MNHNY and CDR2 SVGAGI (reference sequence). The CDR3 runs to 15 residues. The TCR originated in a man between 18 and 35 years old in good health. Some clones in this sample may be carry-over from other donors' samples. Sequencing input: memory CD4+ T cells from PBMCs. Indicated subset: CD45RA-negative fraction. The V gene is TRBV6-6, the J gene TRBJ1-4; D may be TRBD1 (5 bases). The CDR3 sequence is CASSYGGGTNEKLFF. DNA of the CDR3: TGTGCCAGCAGTTACGGGGGAGGGACTAATGAAAAACTGTTTTTT.